These T cell receptor beta chains were read from a single sample in a study of blood T cell repertoires in COVID-19. TCRdb's copy holds only in-frame clones and misses some; the assay was immunoSEQ multiplex PCR. The data contain 150,000 to 160,000 clones, roughly four fifths of them singletons. Sequencing input: peripheral blood. Receptors originate from a woman aged 55-69 years with COVID-19, enrolled during active disease. Each CDR3 is given with its conserved first and last residue. Fields, in order: D gene, J gene, V gene, clone size, CDR3 protein, CDR3 DNA. A D gene is named only where the DNA matches it firmly. Clone size is given for some rows only: seen once, a few or many times, or a class if the clone is expanded.

d_gene: -
j_gene: TRBJ1-3
v_gene: TRBV9
abundance: -
CDR3aa: CASSVARGGSGNTIYF
CDR3nt: TGTGCCAGCAGCGTAGCGCGAGGAGGATCCGGAAACACCATATATTTT

d_gene: -
j_gene: TRBJ1-6
v_gene: TRBV3-1/TRBV3-2
abundance: few
CDR3aa: CASSQWQNSPLHF
CDR3nt: TGTGCCAGCAGCCAATGGCAGAATTCACCCCTCCACTTT

d_gene: -
j_gene: TRBJ1-1
v_gene: TRBV6-5
abundance: -
CDR3aa: CAGTGQNTEAFF
CDR3nt: TGTGCCGGCACCGGACAGAACACTGAAGCTTTCTTT

d_gene: TRBD1
j_gene: TRBJ1-2
v_gene: TRBV10-3
abundance: -
CDR3aa: CAISETTGATGYTF
CDR3nt: TGTGCCATCAGTGAGACCACAGGGGCTACTGGCTACACCTTC

d_gene: -
j_gene: TRBJ1-1
v_gene: TRBV29-1
abundance: -
CDR3aa: CSVLGGTNTEAFF
CDR3nt: TGCAGCGTCTTGGGGGGAACGAACACTGAAGCTTTCTTT

d_gene: -
j_gene: TRBJ1-4
v_gene: TRBV27
abundance: -
CDR3aa: CASSSSEKLFF
CDR3nt: TGTGCCAGCAGTTCCTCTGAAAAACTGTTTTTT

d_gene: TRBD1
j_gene: TRBJ1-2
v_gene: TRBV18
abundance: -
CDR3aa: CASSPDRGYGYTF
CDR3nt: TGTGCCAGCTCACCAGACAGGGGGTATGGCTACACCTTC

d_gene: -
j_gene: TRBJ1-5
v_gene: TRBV6-2/TRBV6-3
abundance: -
CDR3aa: CASSYSGPRQPQHF
CDR3nt: TGTGCCAGCAGTTACTCTGGGCCGCGTCAGCCCCAGCATTTT

d_gene: TRBD1
j_gene: TRBJ2-2
v_gene: TRBV6-5
abundance: -
CDR3aa: CASSYSGTGDTGELFF
CDR3nt: TGTGCCAGCAGTTATTCCGGGACAGGGGACACCGGGGAGCTGTTTTTT

d_gene: -
j_gene: TRBJ2-4
v_gene: TRBV4-1
abundance: -
CDR3aa: CASSQLRDTNKNIQYF
CDR3nt: TGCGCCAGCAGCCAACTCCGGGACACCAACAAAAACATTCAGTACTTC

d_gene: -
j_gene: TRBJ2-3
v_gene: TRBV5-6
abundance: -
CDR3aa: CASSFSRLNTDTQYF
CDR3nt: TGTGCCAGCAGCTTTTCCAGGTTGAATACAGATACGCAGTATTTT

d_gene: -
j_gene: TRBJ1-2
v_gene: TRBV15
abundance: -
CDR3aa: CATSRAPGNYGYTF
CDR3nt: TGTGCCACCAGCAGAGCACCAGGGAACTATGGCTACACCTTC

d_gene: -
j_gene: TRBJ1-5
v_gene: TRBV6-1
abundance: -
CDR3aa: CASSESQPQHF
CDR3nt: TGTGCCAGCAGTGAGAGCCAGCCCCAGCATTTT

d_gene: -
j_gene: TRBJ2-1
v_gene: TRBV19
abundance: once
CDR3aa: CASSIRGGPYNEQFF
CDR3nt: TGTGCCAGTAGTATTAGGGGGGGTCCATACAATGAGCAGTTCTTC

d_gene: TRBD1
j_gene: TRBJ2-1
v_gene: TRBV5-1
abundance: few
CDR3aa: CASSSKEPGRQGDPYNEQFF
CDR3nt: TGCGCCAGCAGCTCGAAAGAACCCGGTCGACAGGGGGATCCCTACAATGAGCAGTTCTTC

d_gene: TRBD1
j_gene: TRBJ2-5
v_gene: TRBV5-4
abundance: -
CDR3aa: CASSIDRVYQETQYF
CDR3nt: TGTGCCAGCAGCATTGACAGGGTGTACCAAGAGACCCAGTACTTC

d_gene: -
j_gene: TRBJ2-1
v_gene: TRBV7-3
abundance: -
CDR3aa: CASSLGPRSNEQFF
CDR3nt: TGTGCCAGCAGCTTAGGTCCCAGGTCTAATGAGCAGTTCTTC

d_gene: -
j_gene: TRBJ2-7
v_gene: TRBV27
abundance: -
CDR3aa: CASSRVGVSYEQYF
CDR3nt: TGTGCCAGCAGTAGGGTAGGGGTCTCCTACGAGCAGTACTTC

d_gene: -
j_gene: TRBJ1-2
v_gene: TRBV12-3/TRBV12-4
abundance: -
CDR3aa: CASSPAGYGYTF
CDR3nt: TGTGCCAGCAGCCCCGCCGGCTATGGCTACACCTTC

d_gene: TRBD1
j_gene: TRBJ1-6
v_gene: TRBV18
abundance: -
CDR3aa: CASSPDRVNSPLHF
CDR3nt: TGTGCCAGCTCCCCCGACAGGGTAAATTCACCCCTCCACTTT